The 10 T cell receptor beta chains reported below all come from one sample, sequenced in a study of T cells in tumors after PD-1 blockade (dated by TCRdb to about 2019). Library preparation was by the immunoSEQ multiplex PCR assay. Not all clones reach the TCRdb copy of this immuneACCESS table, which keeps in-frame sequences only. Checked studies attribute under half of the gap to unresolved V genes and leave the rest unexplained. The sample table holds around 50,000 clones, of which 75% to 80% were seen once. The ten largest clones capture over 15% of the sample. The time point label, as the study defines it: before anti-PD-1 therapy. The starting material was PBMCs, obtained before anti-PD-1 treatment. The receptors were sampled from a human donor with basal cell carcinoma.

V gene TRBV11-3 combines with J gene TRBJ2-2; D unclear. CDR1 is SGHNT and CDR2 is YENEEA in the germline V gene. The CDR3 is made up of 13 amino acids. The V and J ends lost 1 base and 6 bases respectively, with 6 bases between them. CDR3: CASSLGTAGELFF. CDR3 nucleotides: TGTGCCAGCAGCTTAGGGACGGCCGGGGAGCTGTTTTTT.

This clone turned up a few times. V and J are TRBV6-5 and TRBJ2-5, with no clear D. The CDR3 sequence is 12 residues long. The germline CDR1 and CDR2 sequences are MNHEY and SVGAGI. V lost 6 bases to trimming and J lost 2 bases, with 7 bases between them. CDR3 DNA sequence: TGTGCCAGCAGGCGACCTCAAGAGACCCAGTACTTC. This gives the protein CASRRPQETQYF.

This chain connects TRBV14 to TRBJ1-6; 9 nucleotides line up with TRBD1. The V gene end was trimmed by 4 bases and the J gene end by 9 bases; junction bases not matched to a gene: 7. Germline CDR1 and CDR2: SGHDN and FVKESK. CDR3 size: 15 residues. CDR3: CASSPWDRVVSPLHF. The CDR3 region has the DNA TGTGCCAGCAGCCCCTGGGACAGGGTCGTTTCACCCCTCCACTTT.

The CDR3 DNA follows: TGTGCCAGCAGCTTAACGAAGGATCAGCCCCAGCATTTT. It is translated as CASSLTKDQPQHF. The rearrangement links TRBV7-3 to TRBJ1-5; no definite D call. The length of the CDR3 is 13 residues. Trimming pared 0 bases from V and 5 bases from J, leaving 5 bases between. Germline lookup yields CDR1 SGHTA and CDR2 FQGTGA.

The sample holds a few counts of this clone. This chain uses TRBV6-5 with TRBJ1-1; no firm D call. The CDR3 has 13 residues. Trimming took off 2 bases at V and 11 bases at J, with 15 bases between the two ends. CDR1 MNHEY and CDR2 SVGAGI come from the germline V gene. The CDR3 nucleotides are TGTGCCAGCAGTTACGGCAGTGGCCTCGGGGCTTTCTTT. Protein: CASSYGSGLGAFF.

The chain has TRBV3-1 (or the pseudogene TRBV3-2) and TRBJ2-5; 10 bases fit TRBD2. The CDR3 length is 14 residues. CDR1 is LGHDT and CDR2 is YNNKEL in the germline V gene (reference sequence). Trimming took 4 bases from V and 5 from J; bases not matched to a gene: 4. The CDR3 region has the DNA TGTGCCAGCAGCCCAGCGGGGGGGCAGGAGACCCAGTACTTC. Translated: CASSPAGGQETQYF.

The V call is TRBV13, the J call TRBJ2-1, with 7 positions matching TRBD1. The CDR3 contains 15 residues. Germline CDR1 is PRHDT and CDR2 is FYEKMQ (reference sequence). J lost 8 bases, V lost 0 bases, and 7 bases had no gene match. CDR3 nucleotide sequence: TGTGCCAGCAGCTTAGGACAGGGGCCTATAGATGAGCAGTTCTTC. Translated: CASSLGQGPIDEQFF.

The V and J genes are TRBV6-5 and TRBJ1-1, with 10 positions matching TRBD1. CDR3 size: 15 residues. Germline V lookup: CDR1 MNHEY, CDR2 SVGAGI. The V and J ends lost 6 bases and 5 bases, in that order; junction bases with no gene match: 9. The CDR3 DNA follows: TGTGCCAGCAGCCCCGACAGGGGGCCGCGTACTGAAGCTTTCTTT. This gives the protein CASSPDRGPRTEAFF.

Concerning this clone: This specimen includes other DNA sequences encoding the same CDR3. The chain links TRBV14 to TRBJ2-7; D is undetermined. The germline gives CDR1 SGHDN, CDR2 FVKESK. Trimming stripped 3 bases from V and 0 bases from J, with 0 bases between. This CDR3 region has 11 residues. In DNA form, the CDR3 reads TGTGCCAGCAGCCACTCCTACGAGCAGTACTTC. Amino acids: CASSHSYEQYF.

The chain carries TRBV3-1 (or the pseudogene TRBV3-2) and TRBJ1-4; 10 bases are shared with TRBD1. Germline assignment: CDR1 LGHDT and CDR2 YNNKEL (reference sequence). The CDR3 is 14 amino acids. The junction had 7 bases not matched to a gene; V was cut back by 7 bases and J by 8 bases. CDR3: CASNPTGGREKLFF. For the CDR3, the DNA is TGTGCCAGCAACCCGACAGGGGGCCGAGAAAAACTGTTTTTT.